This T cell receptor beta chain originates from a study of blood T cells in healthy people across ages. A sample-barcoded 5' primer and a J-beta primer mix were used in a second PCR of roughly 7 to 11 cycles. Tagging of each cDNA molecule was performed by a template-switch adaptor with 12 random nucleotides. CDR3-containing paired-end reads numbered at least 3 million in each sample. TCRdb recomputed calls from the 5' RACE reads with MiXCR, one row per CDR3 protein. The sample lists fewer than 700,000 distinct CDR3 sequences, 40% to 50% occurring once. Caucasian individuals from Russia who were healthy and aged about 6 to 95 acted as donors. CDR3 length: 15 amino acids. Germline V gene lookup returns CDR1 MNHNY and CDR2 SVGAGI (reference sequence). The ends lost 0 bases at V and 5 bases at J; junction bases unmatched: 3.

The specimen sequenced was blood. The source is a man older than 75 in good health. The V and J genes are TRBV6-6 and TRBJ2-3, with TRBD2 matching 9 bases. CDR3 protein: CASSYSSGRIDTQYF. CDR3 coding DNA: TGTGCCAGCAGTTACTCGAGCGGGAGGATAGATACGCAGTATTTT.